The 17 T cell receptor beta chains in this list originate from one sample, sequenced in a study of shared clonotypes between healthy human individuals. The data were produced by immunoSEQ multiplex PCR, yet TCRdb's version contains in-frame clones alone and is incomplete. The sample lists 2 million to 3 million clones; 90% to 95% were seen once. The sequenced sample was naive CD4+ T cells from PBMCs. Noted subset: CD45RA+ positively selected. Source of these receptors: a man aged 18 to 29 in good health. Some clones in this sample may be carry-over from other donors' samples.

This sequence joins TRBV18 and TRBJ2-2; perhaps TRBD2 as D (5 bases). Trimming left V 3 bases short and J 7 bases short, with 18 bases between. This CDR3 has 16 residues. The germline V gene encodes CDR1 KGHSH and CDR2 LQKENI. The CDR3 loop reads CASSPSAVPRGGELFF. The CDR3 nucleotides are TGTGCCAGCTCACCTTCGGCGGTGCCACGGGGCGGGGAGCTGTTTTTT.

The rearrangement links TRBV14 to TRBJ1-1; weak D call: TRBD1 (5 bases). Germline values: CDR1 SGHDN, CDR2 FVKESK. This CDR3 has 15 amino acids. V was trimmed by 2 bases and J by 0 bases, leaving 10 bases between them. The CDR3 is CASSQTPGLNTEAFF. Written as DNA, the CDR3 is TGTGCCAGCAGCCAAACTCCGGGGCTGAACACTGAAGCTTTCTTT.

This clone was found once. Other DNA sequences in this specimen translate into the identical CDR3. The CDR3 sequence is CASSEAGTGRGYTF. DNA of the CDR3: TGTGCCAGCAGTGAAGCGGGGACAGGGCGCGGCTACACCTTC. V gene TRBV6-1 combines with J gene TRBJ1-2; 9 bases map to TRBD1. CDR3 length: 14 residues. Trimming took 0 bases from V and 8 from J; bases not matched to a gene: 4. The germline CDR1 and CDR2 sequences are MNHNS and SASEGT.

The V gene is TRBV28, the J gene TRBJ1-2, with 7 nucleotides matching TRBD1. CDR3 length equals 15 residues. CDR1 is MDHEN and CDR2 is SYDVKM in the germline V gene. With 8 bases clipped from V and 3 bases from J, the junction kept 12 bases outside the gene matches. The CDR3 sequence is CASRPEGQAYYGYTF. CDR3 bases: TGTGCCAGCCGACCTGAAGGACAGGCGTACTATGGCTACACCTTC.

The CDR3 loop reads CASSLEMRREQYF. As DNA, the CDR3 is TGTGCCAGCAGCTTAGAGATGAGGCGCGAGCAGTACTTC. The chain joins TRBV7-7 to TRBJ2-7; D is ambiguous. CDR3 length: 13 residues. V dropped 1 base and J dropped 6 bases, with 10 bases sitting between them. Germline-derived CDR1 and CDR2 are SSHAT and FNYEAQ (reference sequence).

V and J are TRBV7-2 and TRBJ2-5; TRBD2 aligns across 9 bases. The CDR3 runs to 16 residues. Germline V CDR1 and CDR2: SGHTA, FQGNSA. V was pared by 5 bases and J by 2 bases, with 9 bases of the junction left unmatched. CDR3 in amino acids: CASSGGSGSGQETQYF. In DNA, the CDR3 is TGTGCCAGCAGCGGGGGTAGCGGGAGCGGGCAAGAGACCCAGTACTTC.

The V gene is TRBV5-1, the J gene TRBJ2-5, with D unresolved. The V and J ends lost 4 bases and 0 bases respectively, with 7 bases between them. CDR1 and CDR2 from the germline V gene are SGHRS and YFSETQ. This CDR3 has 13 residues. CDR3 loop: CASSKTYQETQYF. CDR3 nucleotide sequence: TGCGCCAGCAGCAAGACATACCAAGAGACCCAGTACTTC.

This clone was counted once. The chain is built from TRBV18 and TRBJ2-1; D is ambiguous. The CDR3 sequence is 15 residues long. CDR1 is KGHSH, CDR2 LQKENI, per germline. Trimming took 3 bases from V and 0 from J, leaving 9 bases between them. DNA for the CDR3: TGTGCCAGCTCACCTACCCCAGACTCCTACAATGAGCAGTTCTTC. Translated, it gives CASSPTPDSYNEQFF.

This chain joins TRBV28 and TRBJ2-7, with no clear D. This CDR3 comprises 16 residues. The V end lost 5 bases, the J end lost 0 bases, and 17 bases lay between the germline ends. Germline values: CDR1 MDHEN, CDR2 SYDVKM. CDR3 region: CASSTLLAVTSYEQYF. The CDR3 coding sequence is TGTGCCAGCAGTACGTTGCTGGCAGTGACCTCCTACGAGCAGTACTTC.

A remark on this clone: The same CDR3 is also encoded by other DNA sequences in this sample. CDR3 DNA: TGTGCCAGCAGCTTAGTGGGAAAGGAGACCCAGTACTTC. This gives the protein CASSLVGKETQYF. The V call is TRBV7-2, the J call TRBJ2-5; D gene uncertain. Trimming stripped 1 base from V and 5 bases from J, with 8 bases between. This CDR3 is built from 13 residues. Per the germline V gene, CDR1 is SGHTA and CDR2 is FQGNSA.

In regard to this clone: Other DNA sequences in this specimen translate into the identical CDR3. J is TRBJ2-5 and V is TRBV18; no reliable D call. Trimming removed 0 bases from V and 3 bases from J, with 5 bases in between. This CDR3 spans 13 amino acids. The V gene's germline CDR1 is KGHSH and CDR2 LQKENI. The CDR3 is CASSPPGKETQYF. The CDR3 region has the DNA TGTGCCAGCTCACCACCGGGGAAAGAGACCCAGTACTTC.

The chain couples TRBV7-8 to TRBJ1-1; D might be TRBD1 (5 bases). V lost 1 base and J 3 bases, leaving 18 bases between the germline ends. The CDR3 contains 17 residues. Germline V gives CDR1 SGHVS, CDR2 FQNEAQ. The CDR3 DNA reads TGTGCCAGCAGCTTAGTCAGGGTAGCCCTCGGGGACACTGAAGCTTTCTTT. Residues: CASSLVRVALGDTEAFF.

Worth noting for this clone: Other nucleotide sequences in the sample specify the same CDR3. The chain joins TRBV5-4 to TRBJ2-3, with D unresolved. In germline, CDR1 is SGHNT, CDR2 YYREEE (reference sequence). There are 12 residues in the CDR3. The ends were cut back, 3 bases at V and 3 bases at J, with 5 bases in the middle. The CDR3 spells CASSSRTDTQYF. The DNA of the CDR3 is TGTGCCAGCAGCTCCAGGACAGATACGCAGTATTTT.

The rearrangement links TRBV7-3 to TRBJ2-2; TRBD2 aligns across 10 bases. Per germline, CDR1 SGHTA and CDR2 FQGTGA. The length of the CDR3 is 17 residues. Trimming removed 1 base from V and 4 bases from J; junction bases left unmatched: 6. As DNA, the CDR3 is TGTGCCAGCAGCTTAATGGCTAGCGGGAGTCCCACCGGGGAGCTGTTTTTT. Its translation: CASSLMASGSPTGELFF.

CDR3 DNA sequence: TGTGCCACCAGCAGAGATCGGGGACAGGGCTACGAGCAGTACTTC. Its translation is CATSRDRGQGYEQYF. This sequence joins TRBV15 and TRBJ2-7; the match to TRBD1 covers 9 bases. The germline V gene has CDR1 LNHNV and CDR2 YYDKDF (reference sequence). J was trimmed by 3 bases and V by 0 bases; bases with no gene match: 3. This CDR3 is built from 15 residues. The full variable domain, its missing parts supplied by reference TRBV15 and TRBJ2-7, is DAMVIQNPRYQVTQFGKPVTLSCSQTLNHNVMYWYQQKSSQAPKLLFHYYDKDFNNEADTPDNFQSRRPNTSFCFLDIRSPGLGDTAMYLCATSRDRGQGYEQYFGPGTRLTVT.

J is TRBJ1-5 and V is TRBV19; 7 nucleotides match TRBD1. Germline CDR1 is LNHDA and CDR2 is SQIVND (reference sequence). The V segment lost 4 bases and the J segment 1 base; nucleotides outside the gene matches: 13. The CDR3 has 18 amino acids. The CDR3 loop reads CASSTPRDSLLSNQPQHF. CDR3 nucleotide sequence: TGTGCCAGTAGTACGCCTCGGGACAGCCTTCTGAGCAATCAGCCCCAGCATTTT.

This clone was observed a handful of times. J is TRBJ1-2 and V is TRBV4-1; a possible D gene is TRBD1 (5 bases). CDR1 and CDR2 (germline): MGHRA, YSYEKL. V was clipped by 3 bases and J by 7 bases, with 15 bases between them. The CDR3 extends over 14 amino acids. In nucleotides, the CDR3 is TGCGCCAGCAGCCAGCCAGGGACGGAAAGTGGCTACACCTTC. This codes for CASSQPGTESGYTF.